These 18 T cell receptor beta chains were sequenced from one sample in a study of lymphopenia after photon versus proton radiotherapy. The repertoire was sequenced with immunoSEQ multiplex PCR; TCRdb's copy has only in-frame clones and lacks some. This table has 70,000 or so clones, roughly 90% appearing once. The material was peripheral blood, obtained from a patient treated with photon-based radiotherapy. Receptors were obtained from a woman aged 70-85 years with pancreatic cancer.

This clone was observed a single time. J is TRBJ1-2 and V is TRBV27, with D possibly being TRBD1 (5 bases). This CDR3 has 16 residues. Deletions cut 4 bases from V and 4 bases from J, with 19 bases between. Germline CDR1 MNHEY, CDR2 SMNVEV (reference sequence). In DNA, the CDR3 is TGTGCCAGCAGTTGGGTGGCGGGGGGAGGTTTCTATGGCTACACCTTC. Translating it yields CASSWVAGGGFYGYTF.

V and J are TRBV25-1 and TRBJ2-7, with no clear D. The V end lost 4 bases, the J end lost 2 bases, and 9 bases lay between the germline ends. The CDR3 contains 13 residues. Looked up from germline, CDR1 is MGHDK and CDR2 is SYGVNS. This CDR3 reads CASSGTATYEQYF. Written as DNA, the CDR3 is TGTGCCAGCAGTGGGACCGCCACCTACGAGCAGTACTTC.

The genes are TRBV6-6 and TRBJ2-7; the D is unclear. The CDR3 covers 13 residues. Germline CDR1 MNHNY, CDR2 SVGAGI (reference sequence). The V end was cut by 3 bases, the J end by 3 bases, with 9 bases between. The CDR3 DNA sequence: TGTGCCAGCAGTTATGACTTCCTCTACGAGCAGTACTTC. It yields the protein CASSYDFLYEQYF.

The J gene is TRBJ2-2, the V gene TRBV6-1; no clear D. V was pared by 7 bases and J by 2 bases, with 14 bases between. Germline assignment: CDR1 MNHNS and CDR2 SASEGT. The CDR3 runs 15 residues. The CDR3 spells CASTRRAGNTGELFF. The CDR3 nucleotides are TGTGCCAGCACCCGTCGGGCAGGAAACACCGGGGAGCTGTTTTTT.

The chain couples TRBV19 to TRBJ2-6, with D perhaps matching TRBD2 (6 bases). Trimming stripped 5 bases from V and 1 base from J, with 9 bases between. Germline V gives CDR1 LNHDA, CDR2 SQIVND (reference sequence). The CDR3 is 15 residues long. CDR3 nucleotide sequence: TGTGCCAGTAGTCACCGGGGGTCTGGGGCCAACGTCCTGACTTTC. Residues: CASSHRGSGANVLTF.

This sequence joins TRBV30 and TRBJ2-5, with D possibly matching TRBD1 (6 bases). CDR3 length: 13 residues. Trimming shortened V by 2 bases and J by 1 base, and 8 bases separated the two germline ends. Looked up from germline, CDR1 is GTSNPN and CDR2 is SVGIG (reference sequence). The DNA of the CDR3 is TGTGCCTGGAGTCGGGACACCCAAGAGACCCAGTACTTC. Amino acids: CAWSRDTQETQYF. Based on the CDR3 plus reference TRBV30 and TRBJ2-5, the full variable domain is SQTIHQWPATLVQPVGSPLSLECTVEGTSNPNLYWYRQAAGRGLQLLFYSVGIGQISSEVPQNLSASRPQDRQFILSSKKLLLSDSGFYLCAWSRDTQETQYFGPGTRLLVL.

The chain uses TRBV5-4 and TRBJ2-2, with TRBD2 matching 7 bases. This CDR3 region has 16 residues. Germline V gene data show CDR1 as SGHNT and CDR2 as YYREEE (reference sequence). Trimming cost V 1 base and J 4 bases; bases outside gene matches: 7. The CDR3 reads CASSLLAGEITGELFF. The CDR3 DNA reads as TGTGCCAGCAGCTTGCTTGCGGGAGAGATCACCGGGGAGCTGTTTTTT.

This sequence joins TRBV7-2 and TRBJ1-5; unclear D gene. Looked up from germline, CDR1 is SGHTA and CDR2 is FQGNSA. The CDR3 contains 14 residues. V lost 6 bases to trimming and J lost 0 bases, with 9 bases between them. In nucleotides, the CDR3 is TGTGCCAGCAGAATGGACCATAGCAATCAGCCCCAGCATTTT. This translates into CASRMDHSNQPQHF.

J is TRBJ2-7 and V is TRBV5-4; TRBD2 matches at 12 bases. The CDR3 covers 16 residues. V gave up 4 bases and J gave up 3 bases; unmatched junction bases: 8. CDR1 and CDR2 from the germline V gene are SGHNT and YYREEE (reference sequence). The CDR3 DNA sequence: TGTGCCAGCAGCCCGACTAGCGGGAGTAGGGTCTACGAGCAGTACTTC. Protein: CASSPTSGSRVYEQYF. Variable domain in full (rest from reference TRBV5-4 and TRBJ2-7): ETGVTQSPTHLIKTRGQQVTLRCSSQSGHNTVSWYQQALGQGPQFIFQYYREEENGRGNFPPRFSGLQFPNYSSELNVNALELDDSALYLCASSPTSGSRVYEQYFGPGTRLTVT.

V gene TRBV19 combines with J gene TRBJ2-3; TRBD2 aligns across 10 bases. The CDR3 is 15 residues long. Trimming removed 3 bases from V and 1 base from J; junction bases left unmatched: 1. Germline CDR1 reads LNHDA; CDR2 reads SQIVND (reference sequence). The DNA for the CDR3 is TGTGCCAGTAGTATTGGGACTAGCGGCACAGATACGCAGTATTTT. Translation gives CASSIGTSGTDTQYF.

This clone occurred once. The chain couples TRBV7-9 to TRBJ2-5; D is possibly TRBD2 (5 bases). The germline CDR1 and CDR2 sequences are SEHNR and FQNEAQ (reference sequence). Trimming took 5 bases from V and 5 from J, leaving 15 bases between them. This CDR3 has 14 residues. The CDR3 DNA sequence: TGTGCCAGCAGCCCGGGGATGAGGCGGGAGACCCAGTACTTC. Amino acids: CASSPGMRRETQYF.

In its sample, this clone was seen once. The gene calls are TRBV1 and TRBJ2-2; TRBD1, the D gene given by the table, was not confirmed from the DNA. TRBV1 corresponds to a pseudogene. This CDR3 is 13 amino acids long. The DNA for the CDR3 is TGCACCAGCAAAGGGGGCCACACCGGGGAGCTGTTTTTT. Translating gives CTSKGGHTGELFF.

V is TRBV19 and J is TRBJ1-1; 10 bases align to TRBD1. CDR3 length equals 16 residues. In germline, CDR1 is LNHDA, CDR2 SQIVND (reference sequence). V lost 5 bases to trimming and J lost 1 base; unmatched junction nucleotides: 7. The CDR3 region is CASSVGQGSPNTEAFF. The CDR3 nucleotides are TGTGCCAGTAGTGTGGGACAGGGGTCGCCGAACACTGAAGCTTTCTTT.

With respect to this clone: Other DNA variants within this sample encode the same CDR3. The CDR3 sequence: CASSEQGGTEAFF. Here the CDR3 DNA reads TGTGCCAGCAGTGAACAGGGGGGCACTGAAGCTTTCTTT. This chain joins TRBV6-1 and TRBJ1-1; 7 nucleotides align to TRBD1. The CDR3 extends over 13 amino acids. Germline loops: CDR1 MNHNS, CDR2 SASEGT. The trim removed 2 bases at V and 4 bases at J, leaving 1 base unmatched.

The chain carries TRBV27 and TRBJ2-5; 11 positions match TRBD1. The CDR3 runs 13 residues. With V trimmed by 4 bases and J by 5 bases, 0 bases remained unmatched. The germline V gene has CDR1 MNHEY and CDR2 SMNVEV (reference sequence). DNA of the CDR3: TGTGCCAGCAGTTGGACAGGGGGCGAGACCCAGTACTTC. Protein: CASSWTGGETQYF.

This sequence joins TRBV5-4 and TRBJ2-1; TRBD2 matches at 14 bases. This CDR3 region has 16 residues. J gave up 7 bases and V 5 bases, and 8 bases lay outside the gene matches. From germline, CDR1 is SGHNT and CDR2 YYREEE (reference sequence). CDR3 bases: TGTGCCAGCAGATACCGGACTAGCGGGAGGATTAATGAGCAGTTCTTC. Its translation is CASRYRTSGRINEQFF. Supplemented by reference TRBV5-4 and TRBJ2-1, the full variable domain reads ETGVTQSPTHLIKTRGQQVTLRCSSQSGHNTVSWYQQALGQGPQFIFQYYREEENGRGNFPPRFSGLQFPNYSSELNVNALELDDSALYLCASRYRTSGRINEQFFGPGTRLTVL.

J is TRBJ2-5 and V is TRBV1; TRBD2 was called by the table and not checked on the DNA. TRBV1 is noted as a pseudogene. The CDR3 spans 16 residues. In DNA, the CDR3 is TGCACCAGCAGCCAAAGAGGCCGGGACTTACAAGAGACCCAGTACTTC. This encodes CTSSQRGRDLQETQYF.

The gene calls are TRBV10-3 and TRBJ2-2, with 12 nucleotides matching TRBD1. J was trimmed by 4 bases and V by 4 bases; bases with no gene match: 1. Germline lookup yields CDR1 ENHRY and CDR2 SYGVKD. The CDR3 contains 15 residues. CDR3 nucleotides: TGTGCCATCAGTGGGGGACAGGGGGCCACCGGGGAGCTGTTTTTT. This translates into CAISGGQGATGELFF.